This is a list of T cell receptor beta chains from one sample in a study of blood T cell repertoires in COVID-19. Repertoires were generated with immunoSEQ multiplex PCR, while TCRdb's copy carries only in-frame clones and drops some. The repertoire holds 250,000 or so clones, with 85% to 90% as singletons. The sample consisted of peripheral blood. These receptors all stem from a woman aged 70-85 years with active or convalescent COVID-19. Each CDR3 is given with its conserved first and last residue. The order of the fields is clone size, J gene, D gene, V gene, CDR3 protein, CDR3 DNA. The D gene is left open where the match is weak. Rows give clone size only sometimes, using once, few, many, or a class for an expanded clone.

-,TRBJ2-5,-,TRBV5-4,CASSPDPGQSSQETQYF,TGTGCCAGCAGCCCCGATCCAGGACAGAGTTCACAAGAGACCCAGTACTTC
-,TRBJ2-2,-,TRBV27,CASSSYRGTGELFF,TGTGCCAGCAGTTCTTACCGGGGGACCGGGGAGCTGTTTTTT
-,TRBJ1-1,-,TRBV6-2/TRBV6-3,CASSTTGKTEAFF,TGTGCCAGCAGTACTACAGGGAAAACTGAAGCTTTCTTT
-,TRBJ2-1,-,TRBV6-6,CASSYLRGTSYNEQFF,TGTGCCAGCAGTTACCTCAGGGGTACTTCCTACAATGAGCAGTTCTTC
-,TRBJ1-2,TRBD1,TRBV6-2/TRBV6-3,CASSTIKGTGSVF,TGTGCCAGCAGTACGATAAAAGGGACAGGGAGTGTCTTC
once,TRBJ1-1,TRBD1,TRBV12-3/TRBV12-4,CASSLGTVAEAFF,TGTGCCAGCAGTTTGGGGACAGTCGCTGAAGCTTTCTTT
-,TRBJ2-7,TRBD1,TRBV7-2,CASSSPEKTGNIEQYF,TGTGCCAGCAGCTCCCCTGAGAAGACAGGGAATATCGAGCAGTACTTC
-,TRBJ1-5,TRBD1,TRBV19,CASGQGPNQPQHF,TGTGCCAGTGGACAGGGACCCAATCAGCCCCAGCATTTT
-,TRBJ2-3,TRBD1,TRBV18,CASSGPGQWTDTQYF,TGTGCCAGCTCAGGGCCGGGACAGTGGACAGATACGCAGTATTTT
once,TRBJ1-2,-,TRBV12-3/TRBV12-4,CASSPGGGDGYTF,TGTGCCAGCAGTCCGGGGGGCGGAGATGGCTACACCTTC
-,TRBJ1-6,TRBD1,TRBV18,CASSPPAGTGVSPLHF,TGTGCCAGCTCACCACCGGCCGGGACAGGGGTCTCACCCCTCCACTTT
once,TRBJ1-2,-,TRBV29-1,CSVAVTGYYGYTF,TGCAGCGTCGCCGTAACGGGGTATTATGGCTACACCTTC
-,TRBJ2-1,-,TRBV3-1/TRBV3-2,CASSHLADKVNEQFF,TGTGCCAGCAGCCATTTAGCGGACAAGGTGAATGAGCAGTTCTTC
-,TRBJ1-1,-,TRBV29-1,CSVFTGLNTEAFF,TGCAGCGTTTTCACAGGGTTGAACACTGAAGCTTTCTTT
-,TRBJ1-4,-,TRBV11-2,CASRQGTQNEKLFF,TGTGCCAGCCGCCAGGGGACGCAAAATGAAAAACTGTTTTTT
-,TRBJ1-4,-,TRBV4-3,CASSQDGGERATNEKLFF,TGCGCCAGCAGCCAAGATGGAGGGGAGAGGGCAACTAATGAAAAACTGTTTTTT
-,TRBJ1-3,-,TRBV7-2,CASSPSPGNTIYF,TGTGCCAGCAGCCCCTCCCCTGGAAACACCATATATTTT
-,TRBJ2-5,-,TRBV7-2,CASSLVLLVGTQYF,TGTGCCAGCAGCTTAGTTCTGCTAGTAGGGACCCAGTACTTC
-,TRBJ1-1,TRBD1,TRBV10-1,CASSPTPGTGEGLGMNTEAFF,TGCGCCAGCAGCCCTACTCCCGGGACAGGGGAGGGCCTGGGGATGAACACTGAAGCTTTCTTT
-,TRBJ1-6,-,TRBV7-8,CASSRGLGNSPLHF,TGTGCCAGCAGCCGCGGCCTGGGCAATTCACCCCTCCACTTT
-,TRBJ1-2,-,TRBV6-6,CALADLSFYGYTF,TGTGCCTTAGCAGACCTCTCCTTCTATGGCTACACCTTC
-,TRBJ1-5,-,TRBV7-2,CASSPALSDQPQHF,TGTGCCAGCAGCCCCGCGTTGAGCGATCAGCCCCAGCATTTT
once,TRBJ2-1,TRBD2,TRBV19,CASSITLAGPNEQFF,TGTGCCAGTAGTATAACGCTAGCGGGGCCCAATGAGCAGTTCTTC
-,TRBJ1-1,-,TRBV3-1/TRBV3-2,CASSQEGQPNTEAFF,TGTGCCAGCAGCCAAGAGGGACAACCGAACACTGAAGCTTTCTTT
-,TRBJ2-1,TRBD2,TRBV5-6,CASSLPRGGHNEQFF,TGTGCCAGCAGCCTCCCGCGGGGGGGCCACAATGAGCAGTTCTTC
few,TRBJ2-2,TRBD2,TRBV24-1,CAAAREGGTGELFF,TGTGCCGCCGCCCGGGAGGGGGGGACCGGGGAGCTGTTTTTT
-,TRBJ2-3,TRBD2,TRBV3-1/TRBV3-2,CASSLDGLAAGDTQYF,TGTGCCAGCAGCCTCGATGGGCTAGCGGCTGGAGATACGCAGTATTTT
-,TRBJ2-1,-,TRBV20-1,CSVKTVDEQFF,TGCAGTGTTAAGACAGTCGATGAGCAGTTCTTC
-,TRBJ1-5,TRBD1,TRBV3-1/TRBV3-2,CASSPRQGEGQPQHF,TGTGCCAGCAGCCCCCGACAGGGAGAAGGTCAGCCCCAGCATTTT
-,TRBJ1-4,TRBD1,TRBV2,CASKGPGTGGEKLFF,TGTGCCAGCAAGGGGCCGGGGACAGGGGGTGAAAAACTGTTTTTT
-,TRBJ2-1,-,TRBV19,CASSIYGGRNNEQFF,TGTGCCAGTAGTATATATGGGGGCAGGAACAATGAGCAGTTCTTC
-,TRBJ1-3,TRBD1,TRBV4-1,CASSQEPGQGFNTIYF,TGCGCCAGCAGCCAGGAACCGGGACAGGGGTTTAACACCATATATTTT
once,TRBJ1-5,TRBD1,TRBV9,CASSATGARNQPQHF,TGTGCCAGCAGCGCTACAGGGGCACGCAATCAGCCCCAGCATTTT
-,TRBJ2-1,-,TRBV5-6,CASSPVGRGGNEQFF,TGTGCCAGCAGCCCGGTCGGCAGGGGCGGTAATGAGCAGTTCTTC
-,TRBJ1-6,TRBD1,TRBV10-1,CASRAGTGDSPLHF,TGCGCCAGCAGGGCCGGGACAGGAGATTCACCCCTCCACTTT
-,TRBJ2-3,-,TRBV27,CASSSPTTQYF,TGTGCCAGCAGTTCGCCTACTACGCAGTATTTT
-,TRBJ1-5,TRBD1,TRBV27,CASRREGTGGNQPQHF,TGTGCCAGCAGGCGGGAAGGGACAGGGGGCAATCAGCCCCAGCATTTT
-,TRBJ2-7,TRBD2,TRBV27,CASSLRGGTPYEQYF,TGTGCCAGCAGTTTACGCGGGGGGACACCCTACGAGCAGTACTTC
-,TRBJ1-2,-,TRBV7-3,CASSLSDGYGYTF,TGTGCCAGCAGCTTATCAGACGGGTATGGCTACACCTTC
-,TRBJ1-1,TRBD1,TRBV25-1,CASRARTGAMNTEAFF,TGTGCCAGCAGGGCGAGGACAGGGGCTATGAACACTGAAGCTTTCTTT
-,TRBJ2-2,TRBD1,TRBV11-3,CASSFQGEIGELFF,TGTGCCAGCAGCTTTCAGGGGGAGATCGGGGAGCTGTTTTTT
-,TRBJ2-2,-,TRBV24-1,CATSDMNRITGELFF,TGTGCCACCAGTGATATGAACAGAATCACCGGGGAGCTGTTTTTT
-,TRBJ1-2,TRBD1,TRBV9,CASSVGGQGVYGYTF,TGTGCCAGCAGCGTAGGAGGACAGGGGGTTTATGGCTACACCTTC
-,TRBJ1-1,TRBD1,TRBV5-1,CASSYGTGASEAFF,TGCGCCAGCAGCTACGGGACAGGGGCGAGTGAAGCTTTCTTT
-,TRBJ1-5,-,TRBV18,CASSPRQAGDSNQPQHF,TGTGCCAGCTCACCACGTCAAGCAGGGGATAGCAATCAGCCCCAGCATTTT
-,TRBJ1-5,TRBD1,TRBV19,CASSRSGTGNQPQHF,TGTGCCAGTAGTCGCTCCGGGACAGGGAATCAGCCCCAGCATTTT
-,TRBJ2-1,TRBD2,TRBV9,CASSVGSGGYNEQFF,TGTGCCAGCAGCGTGGGTAGCGGGGGGTACAATGAGCAGTTCTTC
-,TRBJ2-2,TRBD2,TRBV11-3,CASSLTSGGNTGELFF,TGTGCCAGCAGCCTGACTAGCGGGGGAAACACCGGGGAGCTGTTTTTT
-,TRBJ2-7,-,TRBV20-1,CSASRLGTSFSYEQYF,TGCAGTGCTAGTCGGCTTGGGACTTCATTCTCCTACGAGCAGTACTTC
-,TRBJ2-7,-,TRBV28,CASLGVGNRRGYEQYF,TGTGCCAGCCTGGGTGTGGGGAACAGGAGGGGCTACGAGCAGTACTTC
-,TRBJ1-6,TRBD1,TRBV4-1,CASSPHRGNSYNSPLHF,TGCGCCAGCAGCCCTCACAGGGGAAACTCCTATAATTCACCCCTCCACTTT
-,TRBJ1-2,-,TRBV11-2,CASSSQGGYGYTF,TGTGCCAGCAGCTCCCAAGGGGGCTATGGCTACACCTTC
once,TRBJ1-1,-,TRBV21-1,CASPKRTEAFF,TGTGCCAGCCCCAAGCGCACTGAAGCTTTCTTT